This T cell receptor (beta chain) was captured in a study of cytomegalovirus exposure and HLA in healthy donors. Study overall: In an earlier analysis, around 120 million unique TCR beta sequences were found from about 179 million T cells.

The CDR3 length is 18 residues. Looked up from germline, CDR1 is SQVTM and CDR2 is ANQGSEA. The ends were cut back, 0 bases at V and 2 bases at J, with 22 bases in the middle. It was with 60 Vbeta and 13 Jbeta primers that the PCR ran. Under the authors' procedure: Per a later analysis, the number of unique TCR beta chains was 75 million to 90 million, of which around 9.9 million were shared. Some clones are missing from TCRdb's copy, which holds only in-frame ones; the method was immunoSEQ multiplex PCR. From that table come the V and J calls and clone size; the DNA was used to work out D and trimming. Across 150,000 to 200,000 clones, the top ten clones capture around 0.79% of the sample.

Sequenced: PBMCs. The chain couples TRBV29-1 to TRBJ1-1; D not certain. The sequence was obtained from a woman aged 18 to 35 in good health and CMV-seropositive. The DNA of the CDR3 is TGCAGCGTTGAAGATGGTGTGGGTAGAGGAAGACTCAACACTGAAGCTTTCTTT. Protein sequence: CSVEDGVGRGRLNTEAFF.